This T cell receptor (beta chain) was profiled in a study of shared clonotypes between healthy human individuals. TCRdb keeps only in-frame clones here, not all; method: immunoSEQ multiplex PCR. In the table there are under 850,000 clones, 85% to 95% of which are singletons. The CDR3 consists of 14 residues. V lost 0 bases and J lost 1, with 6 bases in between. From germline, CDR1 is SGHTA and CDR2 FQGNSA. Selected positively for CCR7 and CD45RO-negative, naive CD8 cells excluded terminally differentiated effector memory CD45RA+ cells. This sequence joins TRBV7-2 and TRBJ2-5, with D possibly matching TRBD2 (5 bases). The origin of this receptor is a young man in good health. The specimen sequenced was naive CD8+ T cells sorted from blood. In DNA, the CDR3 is TGTGCCAGCAGCTTAGCAGGGAGCCAAGAGACCCAGTACTTC. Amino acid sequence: CASSLAGSQETQYF.